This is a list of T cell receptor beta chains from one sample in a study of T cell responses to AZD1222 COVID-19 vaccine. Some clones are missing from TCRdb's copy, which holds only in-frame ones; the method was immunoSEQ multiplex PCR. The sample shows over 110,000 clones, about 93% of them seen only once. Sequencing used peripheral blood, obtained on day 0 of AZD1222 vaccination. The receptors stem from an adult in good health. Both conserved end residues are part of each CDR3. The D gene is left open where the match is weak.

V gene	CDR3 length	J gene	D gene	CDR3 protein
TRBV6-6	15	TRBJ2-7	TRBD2	CASSPRLANSYEQYF
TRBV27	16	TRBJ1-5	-	CASSSFQVYSNQPQHF
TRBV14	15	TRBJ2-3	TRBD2	CASSPRLAGDDTQYF
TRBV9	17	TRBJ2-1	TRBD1	CASSGRPGQGSYNEQFF
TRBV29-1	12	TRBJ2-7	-	CSVGGLSYEQYF
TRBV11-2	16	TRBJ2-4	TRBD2	CASSFSGDLAKNIQYF
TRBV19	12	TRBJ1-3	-	CASRPTGNTIYF
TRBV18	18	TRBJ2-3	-	CASSPPLVPAYDTDTQYF
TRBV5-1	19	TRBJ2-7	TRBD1	CASSSIRPLTGGFSYEQYF
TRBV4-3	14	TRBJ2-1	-	CASSQGRIWNEQFF
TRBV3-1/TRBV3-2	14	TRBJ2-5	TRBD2	CASRHRLAGKTQYF
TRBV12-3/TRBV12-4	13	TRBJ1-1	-	CASSLRAATEAFF
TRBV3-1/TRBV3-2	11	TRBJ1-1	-	CASSRIREAFF
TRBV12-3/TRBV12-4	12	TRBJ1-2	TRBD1	CASSRTETGCTF
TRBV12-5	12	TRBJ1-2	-	CASGLDTGVNTF
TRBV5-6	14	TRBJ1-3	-	CASSRRAGGNTIYF
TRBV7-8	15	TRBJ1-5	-	CASSIGEGSNQPQHF
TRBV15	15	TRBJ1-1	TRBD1	CATSRDPGQRPEAFF
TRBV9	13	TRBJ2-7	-	CASSPRDSYEQYF
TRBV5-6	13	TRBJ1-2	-	CASSLDRQGGYTF
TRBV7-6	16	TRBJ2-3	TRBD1	CASSHLTGGRTDTQYF
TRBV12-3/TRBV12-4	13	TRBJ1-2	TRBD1	CASRGTGLSGYTF
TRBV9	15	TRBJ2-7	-	CASSAEKFTDYEQYF
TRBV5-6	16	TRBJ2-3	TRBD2	CASSLLRGASTDTQYF
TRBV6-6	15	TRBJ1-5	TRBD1	CASSYSSQGDQPQHF
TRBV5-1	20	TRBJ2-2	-	CASSPAFGGTPTVNTGELFF
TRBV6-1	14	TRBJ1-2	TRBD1	CASSEAGTVYGYTF
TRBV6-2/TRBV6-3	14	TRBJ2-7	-	CASSPELRHTRQYF
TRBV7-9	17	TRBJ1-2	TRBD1	CASSSPSRDREGDGYTF
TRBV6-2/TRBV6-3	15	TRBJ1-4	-	CASSRQHATNEKLFF
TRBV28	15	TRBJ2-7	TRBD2	CASSAYGGVSYEQYF